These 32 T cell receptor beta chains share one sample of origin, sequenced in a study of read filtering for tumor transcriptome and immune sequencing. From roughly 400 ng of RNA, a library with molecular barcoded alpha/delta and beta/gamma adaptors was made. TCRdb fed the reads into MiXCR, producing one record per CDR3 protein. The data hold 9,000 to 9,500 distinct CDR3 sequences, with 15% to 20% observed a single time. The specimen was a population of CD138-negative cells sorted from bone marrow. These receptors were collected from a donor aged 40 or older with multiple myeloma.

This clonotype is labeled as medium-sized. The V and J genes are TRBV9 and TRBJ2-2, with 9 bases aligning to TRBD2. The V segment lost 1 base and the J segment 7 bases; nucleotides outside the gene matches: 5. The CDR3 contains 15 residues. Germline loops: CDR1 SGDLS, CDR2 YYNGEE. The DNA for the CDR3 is TGTGCCAGCAGCGTACATAGCGGGAGCGGCGGGGAGCTGTTTTTT. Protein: CASSVHSGSGGELFF.

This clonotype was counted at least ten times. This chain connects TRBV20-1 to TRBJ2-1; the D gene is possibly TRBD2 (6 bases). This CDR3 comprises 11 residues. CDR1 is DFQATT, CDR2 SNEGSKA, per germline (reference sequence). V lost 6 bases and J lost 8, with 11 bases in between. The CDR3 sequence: CSASWGDEQFF. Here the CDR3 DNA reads TGCAGTGCGAGCTGGGGGGATGAGCAGTTCTTC.

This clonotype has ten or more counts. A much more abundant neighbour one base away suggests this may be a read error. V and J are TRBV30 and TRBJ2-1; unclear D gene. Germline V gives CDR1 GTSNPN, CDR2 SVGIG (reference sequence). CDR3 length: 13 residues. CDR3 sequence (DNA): TGTGCCTGGAGTGTACGGATGAGCAATGGGCAGTTCTTC. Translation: CAWSVRMSNGQFF.

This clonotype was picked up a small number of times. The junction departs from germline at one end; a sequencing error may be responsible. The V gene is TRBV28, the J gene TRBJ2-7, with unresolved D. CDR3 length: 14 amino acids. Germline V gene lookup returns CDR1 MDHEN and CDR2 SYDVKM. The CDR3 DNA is TGTGTCAGCAGTTTTTTGTCCAGACCCTATGAGCAGTACTTC. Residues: CVSSFLSRPYEQYF.

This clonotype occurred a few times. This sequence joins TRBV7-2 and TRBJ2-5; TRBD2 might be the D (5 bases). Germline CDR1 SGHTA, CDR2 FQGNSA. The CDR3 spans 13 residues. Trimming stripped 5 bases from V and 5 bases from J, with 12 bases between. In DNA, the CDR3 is TGTGCCAGCAGCCTGTCAGGAGGCGAGACCCAGTACTTC. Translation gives CASSLSGGETQYF.

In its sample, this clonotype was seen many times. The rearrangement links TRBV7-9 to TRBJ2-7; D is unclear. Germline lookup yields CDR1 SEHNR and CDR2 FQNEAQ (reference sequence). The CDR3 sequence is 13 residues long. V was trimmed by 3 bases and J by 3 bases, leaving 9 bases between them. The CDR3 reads CASSFELDYEQYF. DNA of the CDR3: TGTGCCAGCAGCTTCGAACTGGACTACGAGCAGTACTTC.

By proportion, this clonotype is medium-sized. The CDR3 nucleotides are TGCAGTGCTATCCCCGGGAGTTCCCCCGACGGAGAGCAGTTCTTC. Encoded protein: CSAIPGSSPDGEQFF. J is TRBJ2-1 and V is TRBV20-1; maybe TRBD2 (6 bases). The V gene lost 4 bases and the J gene lost 10 bases, with 23 bases spanning the gap. The CDR3 length is 15 residues. The germline gives CDR1 DFQATT, CDR2 SNEGSKA (reference sequence).

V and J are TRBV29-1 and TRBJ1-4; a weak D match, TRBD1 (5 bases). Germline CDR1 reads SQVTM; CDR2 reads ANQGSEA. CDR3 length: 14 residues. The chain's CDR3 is CRADLGTYNEKLFF. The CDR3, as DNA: TGCCGCGCTGATCTCGGGACTTATAATGAAAAACTGTTTTTT.

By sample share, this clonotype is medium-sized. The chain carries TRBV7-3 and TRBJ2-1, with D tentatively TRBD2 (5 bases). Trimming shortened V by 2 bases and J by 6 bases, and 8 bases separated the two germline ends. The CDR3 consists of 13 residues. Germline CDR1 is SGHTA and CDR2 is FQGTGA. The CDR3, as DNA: TGTGCCAGCAGCTTAGGCGGGTCCAATGAGCAGTTCTTC. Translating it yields CASSLGGSNEQFF.

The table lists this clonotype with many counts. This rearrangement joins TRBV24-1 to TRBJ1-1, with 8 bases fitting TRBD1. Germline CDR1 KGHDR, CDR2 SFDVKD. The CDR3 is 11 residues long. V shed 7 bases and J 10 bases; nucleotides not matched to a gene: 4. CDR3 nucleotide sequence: TGTGCCACCAGCTCAGGGGGCACAGCTTTCTTT. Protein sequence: CATSSGGTAFF.

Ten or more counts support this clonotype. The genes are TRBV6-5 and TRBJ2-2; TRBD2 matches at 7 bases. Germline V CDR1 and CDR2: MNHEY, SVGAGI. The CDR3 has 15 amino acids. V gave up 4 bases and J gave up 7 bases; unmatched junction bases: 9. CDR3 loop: CASSSFPREGGELFF. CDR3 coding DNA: TGTGCCAGCAGTTCGTTTCCCAGGGAGGGCGGGGAGCTGTTTTTT.

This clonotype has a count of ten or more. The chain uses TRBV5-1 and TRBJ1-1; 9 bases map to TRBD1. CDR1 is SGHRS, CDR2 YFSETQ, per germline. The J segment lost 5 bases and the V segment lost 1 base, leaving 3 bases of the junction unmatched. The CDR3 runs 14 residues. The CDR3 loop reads CASSLTGGMTEAFF. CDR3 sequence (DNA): TGCGCCAGCAGCTTGACAGGGGGCATGACTGAAGCTTTCTTT. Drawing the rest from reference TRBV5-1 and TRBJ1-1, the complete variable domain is KAGVTQTPRYLIKTRGQQVTLSCSPISGHRSVSWYQQTPGQGLQFLFEYFSETQRNKGNFPGRFSGRQFSNSRSEMNVSTLELGDSALYLCASSLTGGMTEAFFGQGTRLTVV.

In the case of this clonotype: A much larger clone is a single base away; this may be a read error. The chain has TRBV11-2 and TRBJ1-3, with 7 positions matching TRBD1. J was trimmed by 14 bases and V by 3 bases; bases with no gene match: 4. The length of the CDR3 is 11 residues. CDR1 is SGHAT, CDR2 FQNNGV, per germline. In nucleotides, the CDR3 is TGTGCCAGCAGCTTCGACAGGGTCGTATATTTT. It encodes CASSFDRVVYF.

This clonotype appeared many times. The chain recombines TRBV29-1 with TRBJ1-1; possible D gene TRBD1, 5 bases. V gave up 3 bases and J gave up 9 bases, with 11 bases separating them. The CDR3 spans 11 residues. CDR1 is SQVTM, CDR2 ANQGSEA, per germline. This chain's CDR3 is CSVDRGAQAFF. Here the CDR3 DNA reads TGCAGCGTTGATAGAGGGGCCCAAGCTTTCTTT.

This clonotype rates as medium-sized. The CDR3 bases are TGTGCCAGCAGTTTAGCGGAGGGTAATGAGCAGTTCTTC. It translates to CASSLAEGNEQFF. This chain joins TRBV12-3 or TRBV12-4 and TRBJ2-1; TRBD2 is a possible D gene (6 bases). Trimming took 0 bases from V and 7 from J, leaving 7 bases between them. The CDR3 loop spans 13 amino acids.

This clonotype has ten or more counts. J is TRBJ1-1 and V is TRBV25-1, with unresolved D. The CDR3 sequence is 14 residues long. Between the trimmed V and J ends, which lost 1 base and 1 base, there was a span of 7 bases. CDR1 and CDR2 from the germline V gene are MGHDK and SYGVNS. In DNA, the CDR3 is TGTGCCAGCAGTGAATTGGCAGGGAACACTGAAGCTTTCTTT. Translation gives CASSELAGNTEAFF.

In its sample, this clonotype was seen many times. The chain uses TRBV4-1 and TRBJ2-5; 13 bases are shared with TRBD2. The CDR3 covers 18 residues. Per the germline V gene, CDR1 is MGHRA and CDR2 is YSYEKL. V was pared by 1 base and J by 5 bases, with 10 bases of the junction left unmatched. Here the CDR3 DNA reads TGCGCCAGCAGCCAAGGGGGAACTAGCGGGAGGGCACAGGAGACCCAGTACTTC. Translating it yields CASSQGGTSGRAQETQYF.

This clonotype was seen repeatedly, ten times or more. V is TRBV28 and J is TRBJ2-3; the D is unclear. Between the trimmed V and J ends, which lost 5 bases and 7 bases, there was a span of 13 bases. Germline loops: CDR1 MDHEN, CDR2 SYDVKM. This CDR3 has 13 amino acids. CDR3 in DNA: TGTGCCAGCAGTCTCCCTCACTTGCATACGCAGTATTTT. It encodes CASSLPHLHTQYF.

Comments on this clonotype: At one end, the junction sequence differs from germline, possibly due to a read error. This chain's CDR3 is CASSFTTDTQCF. The CDR3 coding sequence is TGTGCCAGCAGCTTCACCACAGATACGCAGTGCTTT. The rearrangement joins TRBV7-9 to TRBJ2-3, with D unclear. The CDR3 sequence is 12 residues long. CDR1 SEHNR and CDR2 FQNEAQ come from the germline V gene (reference sequence).

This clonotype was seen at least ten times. In nucleotides, the CDR3 is TGTGCCAGCAGCTCGAGGACTAGCGGAATCACAGATACGCAGTATTTT. It codes for CASSSRTSGITDTQYF. The chain carries TRBV7-2 and TRBJ2-3, with 10 bases identical to TRBD2. From germline, CDR1 is SGHTA and CDR2 FQGNSA. The CDR3 loop spans 16 amino acids. The junction had 6 bases not matched to a gene; V was cut back by 4 bases and J by 2 bases.

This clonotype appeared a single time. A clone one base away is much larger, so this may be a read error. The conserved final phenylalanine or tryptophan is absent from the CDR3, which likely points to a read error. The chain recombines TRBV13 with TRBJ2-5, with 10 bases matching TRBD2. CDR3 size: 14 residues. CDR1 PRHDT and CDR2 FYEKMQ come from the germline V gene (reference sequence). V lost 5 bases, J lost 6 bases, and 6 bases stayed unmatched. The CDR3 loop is CASSPSGGRKTQYS. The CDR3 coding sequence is TGTGCCAGCAGCCCTAGCGGGGGAAGAAAGACCCAGTACTCC.

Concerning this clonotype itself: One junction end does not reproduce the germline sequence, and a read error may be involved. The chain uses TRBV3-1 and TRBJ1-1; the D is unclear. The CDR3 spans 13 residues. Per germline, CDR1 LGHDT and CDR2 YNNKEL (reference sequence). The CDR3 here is CARSQVAGTEAFF. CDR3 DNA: TGTGCCCGCAGCCAAGTCGCTGGTACTGAAGCTTTCTTT.

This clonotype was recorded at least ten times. CDR3: CSARVASNQPQHF. CDR3 nucleotide sequence: TGCAGTGCTAGAGTGGCGAGTAATCAGCCCCAGCATTTT. V gene TRBV20-1 combines with J gene TRBJ1-5; no firm D call. The CDR3 sequence is 13 residues long. Germline V gives CDR1 DFQATT, CDR2 SNEGSKA (reference sequence). V dropped 1 base and J dropped 4 bases, with 8 bases sitting between them.

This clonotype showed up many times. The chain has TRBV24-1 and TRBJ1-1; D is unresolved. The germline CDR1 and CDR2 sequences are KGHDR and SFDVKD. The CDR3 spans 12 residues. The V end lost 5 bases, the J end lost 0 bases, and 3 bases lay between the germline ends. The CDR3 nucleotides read TGTGCCACCAGTGGAGTGAACACTGAAGCTTTCTTT. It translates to CATSGVNTEAFF.

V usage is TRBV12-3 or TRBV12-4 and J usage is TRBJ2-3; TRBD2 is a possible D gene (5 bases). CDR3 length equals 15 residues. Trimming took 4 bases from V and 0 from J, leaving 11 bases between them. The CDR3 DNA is TGTGCCAGCAGTTCGACCGGGATCAGCACAGATACGCAGTATTTT. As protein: CASSSTGISTDTQYF.

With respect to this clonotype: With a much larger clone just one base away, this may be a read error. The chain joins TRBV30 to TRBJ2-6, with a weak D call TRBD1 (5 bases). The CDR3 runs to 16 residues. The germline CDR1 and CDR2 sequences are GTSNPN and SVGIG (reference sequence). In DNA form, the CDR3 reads TGTGCCTGGAGTGTACACAGGCTCCCTGGGGCCAACGTCCGGACTTTC. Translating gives CAWSVHRLPGANVRTF. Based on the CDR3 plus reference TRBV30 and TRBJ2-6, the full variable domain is SQTIHQWPATLVQPVGSPLSLECTVEGTSNPNLYWYRQAAGRGLQLLFYSVGIGQISSEVPQNLSASRPQDRQFILSSKKLLLSDSGFYLCAWSVHRLPGANVRTFGAGSRLTVL.

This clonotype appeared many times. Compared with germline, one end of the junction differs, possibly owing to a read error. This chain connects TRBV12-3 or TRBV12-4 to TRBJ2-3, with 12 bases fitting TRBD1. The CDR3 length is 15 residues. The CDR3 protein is CASSFGDRGPDAQYF. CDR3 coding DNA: TGTGCCAGCAGTTTTGGGGACAGGGGGCCAGATGCGCAGTATTTT.

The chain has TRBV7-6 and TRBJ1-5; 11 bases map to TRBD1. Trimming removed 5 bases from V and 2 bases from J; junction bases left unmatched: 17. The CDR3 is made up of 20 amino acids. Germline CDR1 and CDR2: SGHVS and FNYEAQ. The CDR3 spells CASSQIPPGQGDVCNQPQHF. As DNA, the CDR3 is TGTGCCAGCAGCCAAATACCCCCGGGACAGGGGGATGTATGCAATCAGCCCCAGCATTTT. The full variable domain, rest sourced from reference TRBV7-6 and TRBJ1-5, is GAGVSQSPRYKVTKRGQDVALRCDPISGHVSLYWYRQALGQGPEFLTYFNYEAQQDKSGLPNDRFSAERPEGSISTLTIQRTEQRDSAMYRCASSQIPPGQGDVCNQPQHFGDGTRLSIL.

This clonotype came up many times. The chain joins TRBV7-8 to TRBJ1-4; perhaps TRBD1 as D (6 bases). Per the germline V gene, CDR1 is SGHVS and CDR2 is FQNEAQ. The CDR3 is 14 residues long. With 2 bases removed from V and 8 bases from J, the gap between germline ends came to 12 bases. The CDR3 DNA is TGTGCCAGCAGCTTAACAGGGATACGAGAAAAACTGTTTTTT. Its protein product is CASSLTGIREKLFF.

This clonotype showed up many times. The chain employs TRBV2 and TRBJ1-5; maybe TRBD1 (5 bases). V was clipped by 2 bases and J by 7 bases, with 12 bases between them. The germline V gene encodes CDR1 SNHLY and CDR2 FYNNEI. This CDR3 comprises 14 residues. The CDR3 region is CASSEWAKGQPQHF. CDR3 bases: TGTGCCAGCAGTGAATGGGCCAAGGGGCAGCCCCAGCATTTT.

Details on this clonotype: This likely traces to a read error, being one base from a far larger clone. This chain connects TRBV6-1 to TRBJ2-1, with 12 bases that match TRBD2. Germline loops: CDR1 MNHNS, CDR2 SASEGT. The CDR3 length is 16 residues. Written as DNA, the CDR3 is TGTGCCAGCAGTCCGCACGCTAGCGGGGGGGCTTATGAGCAGTCCTTC. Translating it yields CASSPHASGGAYEQSF.

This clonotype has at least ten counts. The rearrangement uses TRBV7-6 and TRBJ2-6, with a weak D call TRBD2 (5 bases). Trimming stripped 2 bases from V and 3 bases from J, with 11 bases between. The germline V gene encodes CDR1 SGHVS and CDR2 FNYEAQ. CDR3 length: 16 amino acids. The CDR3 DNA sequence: TGTGCCAGCAGCTTACAAGGGCGGGTTGGGGCCAACGTCCTGACTTTC. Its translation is CASSLQGRVGANVLTF.